This T cell receptor beta chain derives from a study of blood T cell repertoires in COVID-19 (dated by TCRdb to 2020 to 2021). Study-level background: The collaborator samples originated in the United States, Italy and Spain and spanned the acute and convalescent phases of COVID-19. The material from the prospective study consisted of cDNA or gDNA derived from T cells, B-cell-depleted T cells, or PBMCs. Deeply sampled blood TCRbeta repertoires from subjects exposed to, actively infected with, or recovered from COVID-19 were included in the dataset. The repertoires were released in a freely available public database meant as a resource for research on the immune response to SARS-CoV-2. The samples were drawn from the first 160 participants of the ongoing ImmuneRACE study and from 1,254 subjects provided by 6 global collaborators. Nearly every sample came with metadata listing a de-identified subject ID, COVID-19 status, age in years and sex. Where HLA class I and class II types were available, the types were taken from metadata supplied by the sample provider, not from assay-based typing.

TCRbeta CDR3 regions were amplified from genomic DNA by means of the immunoSEQ Assay, a bias-controlled multiplex PCR. As for the authors' bioinformatics: Within the assay, amplification of reference gene primers was used to estimate how many nucleated cells each sample contained. To quantify the absolute abundance of each unique TCRbeta CDR3 rearrangement, sequence reads were collapsed and filtered. For each sample, productive Simpson clonality was calculated by taking the square root of Simpson's diversity index across productive rearrangements. Entries here come from immuneACCESS through TCRdb and include only in-frame sequences with V and J called. Some clones fail to appear in such tables; in the studies checked, an unresolved V gene covers under half of the shortfall, and the cause of the remainder is unknown. V and J calls and clone size come straight from that table; D and trimming were deduced from the DNA. The sample table holds 300,000 or so clones, of which just under 90% were seen once. The ten largest clonotypes hold 3.5% to 4.5% of the sample.

About this clone: What antigen it recognizes has not been identified. Base qualities were left out, and no much larger clone turns up one base away.

Collaborating institutions collected whole blood in K2EDTA tubes following their own protocols. Collaborator samples were shipped for TCRbeta analysis as frozen whole blood, isolated PBMCs, or DNA extracted from either sample type. General findings and caveats noted by the study authors: How much clinical and demographic metadata was included differed by source and by participant, and the metadata was provided uncurated.

V loses 5 bases at its end and J loses 7 bases; junction bases beyond the gene matches: 7. The CDR3 runs 13 residues from the cysteine to the phenylalanine. The only DNA kept is the CDR3, 39 bases in frame from the first base. This chain joins TRBV12-3 or TRBV12-4 to TRBJ1-2, with 7 bases aligning to TRBD1. Sequenced sample: peripheral blood. This clonotype originated in a woman aged 35 to 49 with acute or convalescent COVID-19. The base sequence is TGTGCCAGCAGTCTTCACAGGGGCTCTGGCTACACCTTC. This translates into CASSLHRGSGYTF.